One sample yielded the 16 T cell receptor beta chains listed below, sequenced in a study of T cells in Graves' hyperthyroidism and ophthalmopathy. RNA transcripts yielded amplified TCR beta CDR3 regions. When the TCR CDR3 underwent first-round RT-PCR, the HTBI primer set was used. TCRdb re-called the multiplex PCR reads through MiXCR, storing one row per CDR3 protein. In the table there are 600,000 to 900,000 distinct CDR3 sequences, about a sixth of which are singletons. Sample: blood. These receptor sequences come from a man between 18 and 35 years old with Graves' hyperthyroidism.

The chain links TRBV7-2 to TRBJ2-3; TRBD1 is a possible D gene (6 bases). V was clipped by 2 bases and J by 0 bases, with 12 bases between them. CDR1 is SGHTA, CDR2 FQGNSA, per germline. This CDR3 has 16 amino acids. The CDR3 reads CASSLWTVRSTDTQYF. As DNA, the CDR3 is TGTGCCAGCAGCTTATGGACAGTAAGGAGCACAGATACGCAGTATTTT.

This clonotype was seen at least ten times. V usage is TRBV18 and J usage is TRBJ2-3; the D call may be TRBD1 or TRBD2 (5 bases each). The V gene's germline CDR1 is KGHSH and CDR2 LQKENI. The CDR3 is 17 amino acids. V lost 3 bases and J lost 4, with 20 bases in between. CDR3 sequence (DNA): TGTGCCAGCTCACCGAAGGTTGGACGGTTGGGGGCAGATACGCAGTATTTT. Amino acids: CASSPKVGRLGADTQYF.

This clonotype was counted ten times or more. The chain links TRBV28 to TRBJ2-1, with TRBD2 matching over 10 bases. The trim removed 4 bases at V and 4 bases at J, leaving 7 bases unmatched. Germline loops: CDR1 MDHEN, CDR2 SYDVKM. There are 16 residues in the CDR3. In nucleotides, the CDR3 is TGTGCCAGCAGTTCCCAAGGACTAGCGGTATACAATGAGCAGTTCTTC. Residues: CASSSQGLAVYNEQFF.

This clonotype was seen many times. CDR3 DNA: TGTGCCAGCAGCTTAGAGCGGGCCGGGAGGACCCAGTACTTC. Translation: CASSLERAGRTQYF. This chain connects TRBV7-9 to TRBJ2-5, with D tentatively TRBD2 (6 bases). CDR1 SEHNR and CDR2 FQNEAQ come from the germline V gene (reference sequence). The CDR3 totals 14 residues. V dropped 1 base and J dropped 7 bases, with 13 bases sitting between them. Supplemented by reference TRBV7-9 and TRBJ2-5, the full variable domain reads DTGVSQNPRHKITKRGQNVTFRCDPISEHNRLYWYRQTLGQGPEFLTYFQNEAQLEKSRLLSDRFSAERPKGSFSTLEIQRTEQGDSAMYLCASSLERAGRTQYFGPGTRLLVL.

The chain recombines TRBV2 with TRBJ2-7; the D gene is possibly TRBD2 (5 bases). The V gene's germline CDR1 is SNHLY and CDR2 FYNNEI. CDR3 size: 14 residues. V was clipped by 6 bases and J by 7 bases, with 19 bases between them. CDR3 in amino acids: CASRISGDRQEQYF. The DNA of the CDR3 is TGTGCCAGCAGGATTTCCGGGGATCGTCAAGAGCAGTACTTC. The variable domain in full, completed from reference TRBV2 and TRBJ2-7, reads EPEVTQTPSHQVTQMGQEVILRCVPISNHLYFYWYRQILGQKVEFLVSFYNNEISEKSEIFDDQFSVERPDGSNFTLKIRSTKLEDSAMYFCASRISGDRQEQYFGPGTRLTVT.

This chain joins TRBV12-3 or TRBV12-4 and TRBJ2-4; TRBD2 might be the D (6 bases). Trimming took off 3 bases at V and 1 base at J, with 13 bases between the two ends. The CDR3 totals 16 residues. DNA of the CDR3: TGTGCCAGCAGTTTCGGTGCGAGCGGGGCCAAAAACATTCAGTACTTC. Its protein product is CASSFGASGAKNIQYF.

The chain employs TRBV5-4 and TRBJ2-3; 8 nucleotides align to TRBD2. With V trimmed by 7 bases and J by 5 bases, 12 bases remained unmatched. The CDR3 length is 15 residues. Germline V gene data show CDR1 as SGHNT and CDR2 as YYREEE (reference sequence). In nucleotides, the CDR3 is TGTGCCAGCCACCTTCTTACGGGAGGGGGAGATACGCAGTATTTT. Its protein product is CASHLLTGGGDTQYF.

This clonotype was recorded many times. The genes are TRBV6-1 and TRBJ2-1; D is unclear. V lost 5 bases and J lost 6, with 11 bases in between. The CDR3 covers 13 residues. Germline-derived CDR1 and CDR2 are MNHNS and SASEGT. This CDR3 reads CASSPHLANEQFF. The CDR3 DNA follows: TGTGCCAGCAGTCCCCACCTTGCCAATGAGCAGTTCTTC.

This clonotype was recorded at least ten times. This chain joins TRBV20-1 and TRBJ2-1; 9 bases are shared with TRBD2. V was clipped by 1 base and J by 7 bases; unmatched bases: 5. Germline loops: CDR1 DFQATT, CDR2 SNEGSKA (reference sequence). The CDR3 sequence is 14 residues long. The DNA of the CDR3 is TGCAGTGCTAGAGGCGGGAGGGCCGAAAATGAGCAGTTCTTC. This sequence encodes CSARGGRAENEQFF.

In this sample, this clonotype turned up a few times. The rearrangement joins TRBV18 to TRBJ2-7; D is perhaps TRBD2 (5 bases). Germline loops: CDR1 KGHSH, CDR2 LQKENI. V was clipped by 6 bases and J by 1 base, with 13 bases between them. This CDR3 has 14 residues. In nucleotides, the CDR3 is TGTGCCAGCTCGCAAAAGCCGGGATCCTACGAGCAGTACTTC. This codes for CASSQKPGSYEQYF.

The sample holds a few counts of this clonotype. The chain joins TRBV7-6 to TRBJ2-6; a weak D match, TRBD2 (5 bases). V shed 5 bases and J shed 1 base, with 21 bases lying between them. Germline V gene lookup returns CDR1 SGHVS and CDR2 FNYEAQ. The CDR3 covers 19 residues. The CDR3 is CASSLEIRDDRSGANVLTF. DNA for the CDR3: TGTGCCAGCAGCCTGGAGATCCGGGATGATAGATCTGGGGCCAACGTCCTGACTTTC.

This clonotype was counted a few times. The gene calls are TRBV29-1 and TRBJ2-7; 9 bases fit TRBD2. The CDR3 consists of 14 residues. Germline-derived CDR1 and CDR2 are SQVTM and ANQGSEA. V shed 7 bases and J 3 bases; nucleotides not matched to a gene: 10. The CDR3 coding sequence is TGCAGCGGTTTCGGACTAGCGAATAACTACGAGCAGTACTTC. It encodes CSGFGLANNYEQYF.

Ten or more counts support this clonotype. The chain recombines TRBV9 with TRBJ2-2; 10 nucleotides match TRBD2. The CDR3 is made up of 17 amino acids. V trimming: 0 bases; J trimming: 0 bases; junction bases outside the gene matches: 2. Germline V gives CDR1 SGDLS, CDR2 YYNGEE. The CDR3 region has the DNA TGTGCCAGCAGCGTAGAAGCGGGAGGGGCGAACACCGGGGAGCTGTTTTTT. Amino acids: CASSVEAGGANTGELFF.

This clonotype has a handful of counts. This chain connects TRBV7-2 to TRBJ2-7; 8 bases fit TRBD1. V was pared by 5 bases and J by 7 bases, with 13 bases of the junction left unmatched. The CDR3 sequence is 15 residues long. In germline, CDR1 is SGHTA, CDR2 FQGNSA. The CDR3 sequence is CASSQRETGVWEQYF. The CDR3 nucleotides read TGTGCCAGCAGCCAACGGGAGACAGGGGTTTGGGAGCAGTACTTC.

In its sample, this clonotype was seen many times. The chain carries TRBV20-1 and TRBJ1-2, with 8 bases aligning to TRBD1. V lost 4 bases, J lost 6 bases, and 7 bases stayed unmatched. Germline CDR1 and CDR2: DFQATT and SNEGSKA (reference sequence). This CDR3 spans 13 amino acids. CDR3 DNA sequence: TGCAGTGCTACCTTAACAGGGGGAAATGGCTACACCTTC. Protein product: CSATLTGGNGYTF.

In this sample, this clonotype turned up many times. The V and J genes are TRBV28 and TRBJ2-1; D possibly corresponds to TRBD2 (7 bases). Germline values: CDR1 MDHEN, CDR2 SYDVKM. Trimming stripped 6 bases from V and 8 bases from J, with 23 bases between. The CDR3 runs to 16 residues. CDR3 DNA: TGTGCCAGCAGAGACTCCGGGAAGGGGGGGGCGTATGAGCAGTTCTTC. Protein: CASRDSGKGGAYEQFF.